This T cell receptor (beta chain) was sequenced in a study of PD-L1 blockade in urothelial cancer. Across the whole study: Most patients, about 85% of the roughly 30, were males with bladder-origin cancer. Blood samples had a median of 141,255 T cells, roughly 83,000 unique TCRs, and clonality roughly 0.073.

Sequencing was performed with immunoSEQ multiplex PCR; in TCRdb, only in-frame clones are kept and a portion is missing. The sample has about 51,000 clones, about 90% seen once; the top ten hold roughly 17%. The length of the CDR3 is 16 residues. Trimming shortened V by 6 bases and J by 0 bases, and 16 bases separated the two germline ends. Germline-derived CDR1 and CDR2 are SGHRS and YFSETQ. Regarding this clone: Its antigen remains unidentified.

Pretreatment and on-treatment samples were taken, numbering 1 to 8 per patient. Whole-study findings and limits: Tumor-linked clones in blood grew more by 3 weeks in durable-benefit patients.

The chain recombines TRBV5-1 with TRBJ2-1; possible D gene TRBD2, 7 bases. The TCR was taken from a man in his 60s with urothelial cancer. The material was PBMCs, obtained around atezolizumab (anti-PD-L1) treatment. DNA of the CDR3: TGCGCCAGCAACCCGGGGAGGGGGAGCTCCTACAATGAGCAGTTCTTC. Its translation is CASNPGRGSSYNEQFF.